These T cell receptor beta chains were read from a single sample in a study of blood T cell repertoires in COVID-19. Clones were sequenced by immunoSEQ multiplex PCR, and TCRdb holds only the in-frame ones, with some missing. Among 80,000 to 85,000 clones, under 85% were seen once, and the ten largest hold roughly 13%. Sequencing was performed on peripheral blood. These receptors were collected from a human donor in a cohort sampled during active COVID-19. The CDR3 runs from the conserved cysteine through the conserved F or W.

V,CDR3
TRBV5-4,CASSLGAGGGEQYF
TRBV7-6,CASSLSDRGHSTDTQYF
TRBV27,CASSFGRGHYEQYF
TRBV11-2,CASSTQLAGKQETQYF
TRBV3-1/TRBV3-2,CASKDTPTGGAEAFF
TRBV6-5,CASSMWGGGPYEQYF
TRBV19,CASTQGLTDTQYF
TRBV6-5,CASSRTSGGPYEQYF
TRBV9,CASSTSGTIHEQYF
TRBV5-1,CASSLRGNTGELFF